This T cell receptor beta chain comes out of a study of breast tumors, draining lymph nodes, adjacent tissues. Study-wide findings and caveats: Tumor and nontumor repertoires were significantly more similar in luminal-like than in basal-like breast cancer. Compared with lymph nodes, tumors were less diverse; compared with nontumor tissue, more.

Many counts were recorded for this clonotype. Its antigen is still unknown. TCRdb used MiXCR to reprocess the multiplex PCR reads, holding one entry per CDR3 protein. The sample has nearly 200,000 distinct CDR3 sequences; 25% to 40% are singletons. The CDR3 contains 14 residues. Germline CDR1 is DFQATT and CDR2 is SNEGSKA (reference sequence). Between the trimmed V and J ends, which lost 0 bases and 7 bases, there was a span of 13 bases. Breast cancer patients provided tissue from their axillary draining lymph nodes. The sample taken for sequencing was axillary lymph node tissue. V is TRBV20-1 and J is TRBJ2-1, with D perhaps matching TRBD2 (6 bases). The clonotype was recovered from a female donor with breast cancer. Some clones in this sample may be carry-over from other donors' samples. This chain's CDR3 is CSARDRDWINEQFF. CDR3 DNA: TGCAGTGCTAGAGATCGGGACTGGATAAATGAGCAGTTCTTC.